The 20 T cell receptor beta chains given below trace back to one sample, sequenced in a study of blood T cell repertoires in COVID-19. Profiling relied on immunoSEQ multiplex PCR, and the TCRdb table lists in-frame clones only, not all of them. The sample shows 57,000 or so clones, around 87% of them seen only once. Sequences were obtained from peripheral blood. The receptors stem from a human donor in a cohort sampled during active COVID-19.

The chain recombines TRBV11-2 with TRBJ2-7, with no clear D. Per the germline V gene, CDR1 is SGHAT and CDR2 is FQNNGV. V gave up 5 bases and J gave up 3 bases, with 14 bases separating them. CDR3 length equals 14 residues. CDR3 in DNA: TGTGCCAGCAGCCTCCAGGCTGGGTACTACGAGCAGTACTTC. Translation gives CASSLQAGYYEQYF.

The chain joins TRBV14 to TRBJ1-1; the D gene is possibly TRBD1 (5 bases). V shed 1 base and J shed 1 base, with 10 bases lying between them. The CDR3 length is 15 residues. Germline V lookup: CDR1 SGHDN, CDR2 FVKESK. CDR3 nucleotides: TGTGCCAGCAGCCAAGTGAGAACAGGGAACACTGAAGCTTTCTTT. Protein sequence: CASSQVRTGNTEAFF.

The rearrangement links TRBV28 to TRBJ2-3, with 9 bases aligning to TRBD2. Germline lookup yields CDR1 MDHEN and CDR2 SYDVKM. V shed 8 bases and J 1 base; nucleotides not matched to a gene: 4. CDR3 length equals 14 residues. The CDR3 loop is CASPPSGGTDTQYF. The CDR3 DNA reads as TGTGCCAGCCCCCCTAGCGGGGGCACAGATACGCAGTATTTT. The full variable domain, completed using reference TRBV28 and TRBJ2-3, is DVKVTQSSRYLVKRTGEKVFLECVQDMDHENMFWYRQDPGLGLRLIYFSYDVKMKEKGDIPEGYSVSREKKERFSLILESASTNQTSMYLCASPPSGGTDTQYFGPGTRLTVL.

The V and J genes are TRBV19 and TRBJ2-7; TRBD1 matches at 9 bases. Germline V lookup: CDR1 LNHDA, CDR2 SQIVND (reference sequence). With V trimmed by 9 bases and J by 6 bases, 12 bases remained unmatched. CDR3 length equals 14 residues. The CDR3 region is CASREQGARPEQYF. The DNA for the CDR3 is TGTGCCAGCAGAGAACAGGGGGCGCGTCCCGAGCAGTACTTC.

The CDR3 loop reads CASSVREGSYNEQFF. Written as DNA, the CDR3 is TGTGCCAGCAGCGTTAGAGAGGGCTCCTACAATGAGCAGTTCTTC. J is TRBJ2-1 and V is TRBV9; weak D call: TRBD2 (5 bases). Per the germline V gene, CDR1 is SGDLS and CDR2 is YYNGEE. V was shortened by 2 bases and J by 0 bases, with 9 bases between the two germline ends. The CDR3 spans 15 residues.

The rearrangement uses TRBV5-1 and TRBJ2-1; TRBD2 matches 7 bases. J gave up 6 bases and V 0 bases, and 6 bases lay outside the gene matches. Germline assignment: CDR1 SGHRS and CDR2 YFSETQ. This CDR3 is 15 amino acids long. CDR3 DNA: TGCGCCAGCAGCTTGGGAGCGGGAAGCTCCAATGAGCAGTTCTTC. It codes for CASSLGAGSSNEQFF.

The CDR3 bases are TGTGCCAGCAGCTTATCCCCGGGACAGGGTTTTAAGTACTTC. This sequence encodes CASSLSPGQGFKYF. This chain connects TRBV7-2 to TRBJ2-7; 9 bases are a match to TRBD1. The germline CDR1 and CDR2 sequences are SGHTA and FQGNSA. The CDR3 is 14 amino acids. The J segment lost 11 bases and the V segment lost 2 bases, leaving 10 bases of the junction unmatched. Based on the CDR3 plus reference TRBV7-2 and TRBJ2-7, the full variable domain is GAGVSQSPSNKVTEKGKDVELRCDPISGHTALYWYRQSLGQGLEFLIYFQGNSAPDKSGLPSDRFSAERTGGSVSTLTIQRTQQEDSAVYLCASSLSPGQGFKYFGPGTRLTVT.

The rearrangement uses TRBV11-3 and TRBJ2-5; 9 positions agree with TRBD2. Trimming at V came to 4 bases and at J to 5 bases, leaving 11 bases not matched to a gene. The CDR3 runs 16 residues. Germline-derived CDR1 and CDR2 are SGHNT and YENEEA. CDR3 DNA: TGTGCCAGCAGCTCGTATAGCGGGAGTCGAAGTGAGACCCAGTACTTC. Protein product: CASSSYSGSRSETQYF.

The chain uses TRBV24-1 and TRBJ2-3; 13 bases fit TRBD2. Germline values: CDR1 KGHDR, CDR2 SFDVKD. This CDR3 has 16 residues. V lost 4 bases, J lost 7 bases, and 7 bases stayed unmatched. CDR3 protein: CATSDQTSGRTHTQYF. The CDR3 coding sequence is TGTGCCACCAGTGACCAGACTAGCGGGAGGACCCATACGCAGTATTTT.

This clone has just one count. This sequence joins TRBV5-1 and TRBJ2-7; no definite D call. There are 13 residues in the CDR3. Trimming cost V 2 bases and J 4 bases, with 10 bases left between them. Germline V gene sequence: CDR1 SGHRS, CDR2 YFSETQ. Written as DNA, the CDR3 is TGCGCCAGCAGCTTACAACAGCATTACGAGCAGTACTTC. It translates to CASSLQQHYEQYF.

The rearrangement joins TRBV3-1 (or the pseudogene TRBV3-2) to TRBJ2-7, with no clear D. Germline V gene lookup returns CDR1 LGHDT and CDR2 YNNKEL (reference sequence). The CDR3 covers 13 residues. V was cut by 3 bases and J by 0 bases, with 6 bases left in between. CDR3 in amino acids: CASSQLSSYEQYF. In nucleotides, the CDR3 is TGTGCCAGCAGCCAGCTAAGCTCCTACGAGCAGTACTTC.

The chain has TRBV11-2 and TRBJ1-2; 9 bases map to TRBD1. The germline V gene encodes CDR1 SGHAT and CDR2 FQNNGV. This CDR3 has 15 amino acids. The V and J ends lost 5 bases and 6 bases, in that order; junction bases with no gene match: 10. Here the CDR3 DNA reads TGTGCCAGCAGCCCCAACCGGGACAGGGCCGATGGCTACACCTTC. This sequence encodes CASSPNRDRADGYTF.

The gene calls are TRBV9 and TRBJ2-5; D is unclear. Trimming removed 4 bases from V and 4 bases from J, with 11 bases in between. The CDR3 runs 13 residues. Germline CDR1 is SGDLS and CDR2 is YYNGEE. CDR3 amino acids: CASSSRLLETQYF. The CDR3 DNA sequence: TGTGCCAGCAGCTCCAGATTATTAGAGACCCAGTACTTC. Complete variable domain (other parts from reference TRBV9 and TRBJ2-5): DSGVTQTPKHLITATGQRVTLRCSPRSGDLSVYWYQQSLDQGLQFLIQYYNGEERAKGNILERFSAQQFPDLHSELNLSSLELGDSALYFCASSSRLLETQYFGPGTRLLVL.

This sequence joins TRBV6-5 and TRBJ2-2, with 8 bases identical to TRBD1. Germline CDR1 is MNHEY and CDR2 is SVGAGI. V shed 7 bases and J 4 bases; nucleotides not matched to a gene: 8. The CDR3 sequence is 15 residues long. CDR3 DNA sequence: TGTGCCAGCAACGATAACAGGGGGAGCACCGGGGAGCTGTTTTTT. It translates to CASNDNRGSTGELFF.

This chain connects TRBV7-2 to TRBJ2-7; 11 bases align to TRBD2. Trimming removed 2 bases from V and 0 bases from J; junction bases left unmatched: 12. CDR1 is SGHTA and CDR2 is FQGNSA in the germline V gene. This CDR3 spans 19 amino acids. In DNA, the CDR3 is TGTGCCAGCAGCTTACCACAGGGGACTAGCGGCTATAGCTCCTACGAGCAGTACTTC. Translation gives CASSLPQGTSGYSSYEQYF.

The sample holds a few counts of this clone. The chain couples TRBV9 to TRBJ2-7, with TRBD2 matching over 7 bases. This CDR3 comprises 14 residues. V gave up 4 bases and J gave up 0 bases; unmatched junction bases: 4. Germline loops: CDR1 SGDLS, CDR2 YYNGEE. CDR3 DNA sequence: TGTGCCAGCAGCCCCGGACTAGACTCCTACGAGCAGTACTTC. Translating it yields CASSPGLDSYEQYF.

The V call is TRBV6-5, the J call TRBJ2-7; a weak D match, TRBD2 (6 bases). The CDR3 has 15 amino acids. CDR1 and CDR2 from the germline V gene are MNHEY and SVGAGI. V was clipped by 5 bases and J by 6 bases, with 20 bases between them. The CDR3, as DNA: TGTGCCAGCAGTCCGGCGGGACGGCAACGTCCCGAGCAGTACTTC. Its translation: CASSPAGRQRPEQYF.

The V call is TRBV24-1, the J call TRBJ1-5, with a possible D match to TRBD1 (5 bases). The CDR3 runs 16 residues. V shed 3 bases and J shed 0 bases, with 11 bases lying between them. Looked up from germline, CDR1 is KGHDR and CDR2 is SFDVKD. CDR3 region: CATSDGGGDSNQPQHF. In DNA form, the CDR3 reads TGTGCCACCAGTGATGGGGGGGGAGATAGCAATCAGCCCCAGCATTTT.

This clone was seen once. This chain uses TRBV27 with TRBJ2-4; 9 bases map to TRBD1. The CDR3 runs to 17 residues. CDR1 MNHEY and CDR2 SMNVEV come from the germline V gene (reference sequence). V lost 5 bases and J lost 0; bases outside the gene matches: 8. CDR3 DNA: TGTGCCAGCAGTGAATACAGGGGGCGGAAAGCCAAAAACATTCAGTACTTC. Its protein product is CASSEYRGRKAKNIQYF.

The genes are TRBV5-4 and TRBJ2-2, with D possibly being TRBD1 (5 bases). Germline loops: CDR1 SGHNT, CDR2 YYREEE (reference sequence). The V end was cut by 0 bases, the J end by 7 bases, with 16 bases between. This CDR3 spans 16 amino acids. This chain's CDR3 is CASSLGQPQVVGELFF. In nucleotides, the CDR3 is TGTGCCAGCAGCTTGGGACAGCCCCAGGTGGTCGGGGAGCTGTTTTTT. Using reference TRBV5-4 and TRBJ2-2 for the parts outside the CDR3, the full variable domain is ETGVTQSPTHLIKTRGQQVTLRCSSQSGHNTVSWYQQALGQGPQFIFQYYREEENGRGNFPPRFSGLQFPNYSSELNVNALELDDSALYLCASSLGQPQVVGELFFGEGSRLTVL.